The 5 T cell receptor beta chains listed next were all sequenced from one sample in a study of T cell responses to AZD1222 COVID-19 vaccine. The method was immunoSEQ multiplex PCR; TCRdb's version includes in-frame clones alone and lacks a portion of them. There are roughly 120,000 clones in the sample; 70% to 90% occur only once, and more than 4% lies in the top ten. Sample: peripheral blood, taken on day 0 of AZD1222 vaccination. Every receptor here comes from an adult in good health.

The chain joins TRBV28 to TRBJ1-5, with a possible D match to TRBD1 (5 bases). The CDR3 consists of 14 residues. V was clipped by 3 bases and J by 4 bases, with 10 bases between them. Germline CDR1 is MDHEN and CDR2 is SYDVKM. CDR3 sequence (DNA): TGTGCCAGCAGTTTTCTCTGGGGGAATCAGCCCCAGCATTTT. Translated: CASSFLWGNQPQHF.

The rearrangement links TRBV6-5 to TRBJ1-2; maybe TRBD1 (5 bases). The length of the CDR3 is 14 residues. V was shortened by 4 bases and J by 3 bases, with 12 bases between the two germline ends. Germline assignment: CDR1 MNHEY and CDR2 SVGAGI. CDR3 sequence: CASSFQRGDYGYTF. The CDR3 coding sequence is TGTGCCAGCAGTTTTCAAAGGGGAGACTATGGCTACACCTTC.

This chain uses TRBV12-3 or TRBV12-4 with TRBJ2-5; TRBD1 might be the D (5 bases). The CDR3 is 11 residues long. The germline V and J ends were trimmed by 6 bases and 7 bases, with 9 bases remaining between them. CDR3 sequence reads: CASSRQWTQYF. CDR3 DNA: TGTGCCAGCAGCCGACAGTGGACCCAGTACTTC.

The genes are TRBV20-1 and TRBJ2-1, with D unclear. The CDR3 length is 15 residues. Between the trimmed V and J ends, which lost 3 bases and 4 bases, there was a span of 16 bases. Looked up from germline, CDR1 is DFQATT and CDR2 is SNEGSKA (reference sequence). CDR3 protein: CSASVPANHYNEQFF. CDR3 bases: TGCAGTGCTAGTGTCCCGGCGAACCATTACAATGAGCAGTTCTTC.

J is TRBJ1-2 and V is TRBV20-1; the D gene is possibly TRBD1 (5 bases). V shed 3 bases and J shed 6 bases, with 14 bases lying between them. The CDR3 totals 13 residues. Germline CDR1 reads DFQATT; CDR2 reads SNEGSKA (reference sequence). CDR3 residues: CSASWDQGDGYTF. The CDR3 DNA is TGCAGTGCTAGTTGGGATCAGGGAGATGGCTACACCTTC.